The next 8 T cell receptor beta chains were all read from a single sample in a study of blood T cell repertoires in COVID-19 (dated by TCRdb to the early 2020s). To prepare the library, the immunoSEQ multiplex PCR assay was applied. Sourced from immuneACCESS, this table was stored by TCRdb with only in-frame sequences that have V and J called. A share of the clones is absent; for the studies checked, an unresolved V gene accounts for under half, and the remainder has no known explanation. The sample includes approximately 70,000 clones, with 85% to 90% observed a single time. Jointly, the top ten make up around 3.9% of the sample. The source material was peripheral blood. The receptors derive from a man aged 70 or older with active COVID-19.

CDR3 in amino acids: CASSWGGGANEKLFF. As DNA, the CDR3 is TGCGCCAGCAGCTGGGGGGGCGGCGCTAATGAAAAACTGTTTTTT. The chain combines TRBV5-1 with TRBJ1-4, with D possibly matching TRBD1 (6 bases). The CDR3 is 15 amino acids. Trimming stripped 3 bases from V and 3 bases from J, with 12 bases between. The germline CDR1 and CDR2 sequences are SGHRS and YFSETQ.

The CDR3 sequence: CASSPLRNTEAFF. The CDR3 DNA reads TGTGCCAGTAGTCCGCTACGGAACACTGAAGCTTTCTTT. The chain uses TRBV19 and TRBJ1-1; D is unresolved. The germline V gene encodes CDR1 LNHDA and CDR2 SQIVND (reference sequence). There are 13 residues in the CDR3. V dropped 5 bases and J dropped 1 base, with 8 bases sitting between them.

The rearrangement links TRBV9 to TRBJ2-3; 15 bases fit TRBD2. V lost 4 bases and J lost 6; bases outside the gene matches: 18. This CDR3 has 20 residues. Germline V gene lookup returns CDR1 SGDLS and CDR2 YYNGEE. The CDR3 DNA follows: TGTGCCAGCAGCCCACCCGGGACTAGCGGGAGGTCCCACCTGCGGGATACGCAGTATTTT. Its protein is CASSPPGTSGRSHLRDTQYF. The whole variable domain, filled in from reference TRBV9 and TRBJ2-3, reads DSGVTQTPKHLITATGQRVTLRCSPRSGDLSVYWYQQSLDQGLQFLIQYYNGEERAKGNILERFSAQQFPDLHSELNLSSLELGDSALYFCASSPPGTSGRSHLRDTQYFGPGTRLTVL.

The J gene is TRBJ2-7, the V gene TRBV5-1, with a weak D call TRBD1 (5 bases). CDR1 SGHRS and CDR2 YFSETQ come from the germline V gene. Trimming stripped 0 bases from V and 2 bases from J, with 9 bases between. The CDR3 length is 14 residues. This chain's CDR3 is CASSLGQGPYEQYF. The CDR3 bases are TGCGCCAGCAGCTTGGGCCAGGGCCCCTACGAGCAGTACTTC.

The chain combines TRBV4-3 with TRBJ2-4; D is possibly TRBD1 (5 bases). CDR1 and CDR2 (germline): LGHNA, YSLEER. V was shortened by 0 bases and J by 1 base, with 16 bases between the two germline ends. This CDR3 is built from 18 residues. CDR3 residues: CASSQDPVGPGAKNIQYF. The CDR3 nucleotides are TGCGCCAGCAGCCAAGACCCGGTGGGCCCAGGGGCCAAAAACATTCAGTACTTC.

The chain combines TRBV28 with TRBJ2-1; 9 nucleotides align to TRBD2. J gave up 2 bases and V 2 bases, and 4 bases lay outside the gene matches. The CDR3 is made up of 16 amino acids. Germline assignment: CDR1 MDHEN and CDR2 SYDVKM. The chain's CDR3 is CASSLLGGRAYNEQFF. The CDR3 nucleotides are TGTGCCAGCAGTTTACTGGGCGGGAGGGCCTACAATGAGCAGTTCTTC.

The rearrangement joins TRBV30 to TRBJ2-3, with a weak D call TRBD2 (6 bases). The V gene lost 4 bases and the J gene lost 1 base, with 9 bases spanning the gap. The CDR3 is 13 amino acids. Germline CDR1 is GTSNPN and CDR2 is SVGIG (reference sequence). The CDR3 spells CAWTRRGTDTQYF. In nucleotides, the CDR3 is TGTGCCTGGACCCGGAGGGGCACAGATACGCAGTATTTT. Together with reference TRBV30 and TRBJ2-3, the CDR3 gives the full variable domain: SQTIHQWPATLVQPVGSPLSLECTVEGTSNPNLYWYRQAAGRGLQLLFYSVGIGQISSEVPQNLSASRPQDRQFILSSKKLLLSDSGFYLCAWTRRGTDTQYFGPGTRLTVL.

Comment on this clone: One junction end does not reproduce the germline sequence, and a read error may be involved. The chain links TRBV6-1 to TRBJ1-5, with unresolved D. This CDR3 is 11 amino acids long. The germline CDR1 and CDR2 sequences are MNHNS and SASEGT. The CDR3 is CASSDWAPHHF. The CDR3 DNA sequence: TGTGCCAGCAGTGATTGGGCCCCCCACCATTTT.